The 9 T cell receptor beta chains given below trace back to one sample, sequenced in a study of cytomegalovirus exposure and HLA in healthy donors. The assay was immunoSEQ multiplex PCR, and TCRdb's table has in-frame clones only and misses some. The data show roughly 190,000 clones, roughly 86% seen once. Sequenced material: PBMCs. The source is a woman aged 18-29 years in good health and CMV-seronegative.

V and J are TRBV7-8 and TRBJ2-7, with 11 nucleotides matching TRBD1. The V gene end was trimmed by 3 bases and the J gene end by 4 bases; junction bases not matched to a gene: 8. CDR3 size: 16 residues. Germline loops: CDR1 SGHVS, CDR2 FQNEAQ. The CDR3 DNA follows: TGTGCCAGCAGCTTGGGGACCGGACAGGGGGCTTACGAGCAGTACTTC. It specifies CASSLGTGQGAYEQYF.

This chain uses TRBV30 with TRBJ1-2, with TRBD1 matching over 7 bases. Germline values: CDR1 GTSNPN, CDR2 SVGIG (reference sequence). The CDR3 covers 13 residues. The trim removed 0 bases at V and 6 bases at J, leaving 4 bases unmatched. CDR3 amino acids: CAWSVTGVDGYTF. The CDR3 DNA is TGTGCCTGGAGTGTAACAGGGGTCGATGGCTACACCTTC.

The V call is TRBV12-5, the J call TRBJ1-5; TRBD1 is a possible D gene (5 bases). CDR1 is LGHNT and CDR2 is FRNRAP in the germline V gene. CDR3 length equals 17 residues. V was cut by 6 bases and J by 5 bases, with 23 bases left in between. Written as DNA, the CDR3 is TGTGCTAGTGGCAAGGGGCCCTCTTACGGCACCGATCAGCCCCAGCATTTT. It codes for CASGKGPSYGTDQPQHF. Complete variable domain (other parts from reference TRBV12-5 and TRBJ1-5): DARVTQTPRHKVTEMGQEVTMRCQPILGHNTVFWYRQTMMQGLELLAYFRNRAPLDDSGMPKDRFSAEMPDATLATLKIQPSEPRDSAVYFCASGKGPSYGTDQPQHFGDGTRLSIL.

Details on this clone: An end of the junction differs from the germline gene, which may be a read error. This chain links TRBV2 with TRBJ1-2; 9 nucleotides match TRBD1. Germline V gene data show CDR1 as SNHLY and CDR2 as FYNNEI. The CDR3 runs 14 residues. This chain's CDR3 is CASSEGQGGAIKAF. The CDR3 DNA reads as TGTGCCAGCAGTGAGGGACAGGGAGGAGCTATTAAGGCCTTC.

This clone was detected only once. V usage is TRBV11-3 and J usage is TRBJ1-1; no definite D call. The length of the CDR3 is 14 residues. Deletions cut 2 bases from V and 5 bases from J, with 12 bases between. CDR1 is SGHNT, CDR2 YENEEA, per germline. CDR3 in DNA: TGTGCCAGCAGCTTAAGCTCGGTGAGGACTGAAGCTTTCTTT. Translated, it gives CASSLSSVRTEAFF.

V usage is TRBV19 and J usage is TRBJ2-3; 9 positions agree with TRBD2. V shed 8 bases and J 1 base; nucleotides not matched to a gene: 4. The CDR3 spans 14 residues. Germline lookup yields CDR1 LNHDA and CDR2 SQIVND (reference sequence). CDR3 residues: CASQKREGTDTQYF. In DNA form, the CDR3 reads TGTGCCAGTCAGAAGCGGGAGGGCACAGATACGCAGTATTTT.

The gene calls are TRBV5-1 and TRBJ2-1; the match to TRBD2 covers 9 bases. CDR1 is SGHRS and CDR2 is YFSETQ in the germline V gene. The CDR3 totals 17 residues. V trimming: 1 base; J trimming: 1 base; junction bases outside the gene matches: 6. CDR3 bases: TGCGCCAGCAGCTTGTCAGGCGGGAGGGAGTCCTACAATGAGCAGTTCTTC. Its translation is CASSLSGGRESYNEQFF.

The chain uses TRBV18 and TRBJ2-4; 7 bases map to TRBD1. CDR3 size: 19 residues. Germline V gene lookup returns CDR1 KGHSH and CDR2 LQKENI. Trimming cost V 3 bases and J 0 bases; bases outside gene matches: 14. CDR3 protein: CASSPRYRDSVLAKNIQYF. CDR3 bases: TGTGCCAGCTCACCGCGCTATCGGGACAGCGTTCTAGCCAAAAACATTCAGTACTTC. Filled out from reference TRBV18 and TRBJ2-4, the complete variable domain reads NAGVMQNPRHLVRRRGQEARLRCSPMKGHSHVYWYRQLPEEGLKFMVYLQKENIIDESGMPKERFSAEFPKEGPSILRIQQVVRGDSAAYFCASSPRYRDSVLAKNIQYFGAGTRLSVL.

The V gene is TRBV7-9, the J gene TRBJ2-5, with no clear D. V lost 8 bases to trimming and J lost 5 bases, with 12 bases between them. The CDR3 extends over 12 amino acids. The germline CDR1 and CDR2 sequences are SEHNR and FQNEAQ (reference sequence). This chain's CDR3 is CASSSGVETQYF. For the CDR3, the DNA is TGTGCCAGCTCCTCCGGAGTGGAGACCCAGTACTTC.